This TCR beta chain is drawn from a study of blood T cell repertoires in COVID-19. The V and J ends lost 3 bases and 4 bases, in that order; junction bases with no gene match: 5. The germline CDR1 and CDR2 sequences are LNHDA and SQIVND (reference sequence). This CDR3 contains 14 residues. TCRdb's copy holds only in-frame clones and misses some; the assay was immunoSEQ multiplex PCR. This table holds 210,000 or so clones, 83% found once. V usage is TRBV19 and J usage is TRBJ1-1; 7 bases agree with TRBD1. The receptor was derived from a woman aged 25 to 45 with COVID-19, enrolled during active disease. Material for sequencing was peripheral blood. Here the CDR3 DNA reads TGTGCCAGTAGTATTGACAGGGCGCCCACTGAAGCTTTCTTT. This encodes CASSIDRAPTEAFF.